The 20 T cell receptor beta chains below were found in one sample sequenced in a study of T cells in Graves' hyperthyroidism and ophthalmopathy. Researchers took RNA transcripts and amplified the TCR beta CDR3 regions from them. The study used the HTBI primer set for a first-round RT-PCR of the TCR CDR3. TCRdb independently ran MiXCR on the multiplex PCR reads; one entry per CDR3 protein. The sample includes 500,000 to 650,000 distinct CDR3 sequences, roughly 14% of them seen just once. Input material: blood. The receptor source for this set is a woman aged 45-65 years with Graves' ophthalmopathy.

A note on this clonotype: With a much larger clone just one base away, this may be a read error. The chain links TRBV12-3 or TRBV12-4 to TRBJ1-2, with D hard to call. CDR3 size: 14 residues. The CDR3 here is CAGSYSQDLYGYTF. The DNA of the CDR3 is TGTGCCGGCAGTTACTCCCAGGATTTATATGGCTACACCTTC.

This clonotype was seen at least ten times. The CDR3 spells CASSLAHDSSTDTQYF. The CDR3 DNA reads TGTGCCAGCAGCTTAGCTCACGACAGCAGCACAGATACGCAGTATTTT. This chain connects TRBV7-6 to TRBJ2-3, with a possible D match to TRBD1 (5 bases). Trimming left V 0 bases short and J 0 bases short, with 10 bases between. This CDR3 comprises 16 residues. Germline V gene data show CDR1 as SGHVS and CDR2 as FNYEAQ.

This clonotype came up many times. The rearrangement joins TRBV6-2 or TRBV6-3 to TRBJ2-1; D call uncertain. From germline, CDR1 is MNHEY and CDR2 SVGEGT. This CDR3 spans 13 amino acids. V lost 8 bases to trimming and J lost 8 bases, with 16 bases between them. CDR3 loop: CASVGRPNDEQFF. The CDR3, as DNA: TGTGCCAGCGTCGGCCGGCCCAACGATGAGCAGTTCTTC.

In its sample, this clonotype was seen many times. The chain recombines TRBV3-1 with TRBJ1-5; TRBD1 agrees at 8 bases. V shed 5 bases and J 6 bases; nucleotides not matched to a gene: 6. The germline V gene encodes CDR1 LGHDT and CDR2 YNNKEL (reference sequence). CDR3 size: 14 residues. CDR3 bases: TGTGCCAGCAGCTCCGGACAGGGCTCTCAGCCCCAGCATTTT. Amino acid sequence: CASSSGQGSQPQHF.

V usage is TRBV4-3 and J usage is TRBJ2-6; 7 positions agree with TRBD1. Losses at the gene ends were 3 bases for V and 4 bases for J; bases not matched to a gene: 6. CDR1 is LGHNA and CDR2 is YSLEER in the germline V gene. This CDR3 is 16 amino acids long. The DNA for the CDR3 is TGCGCCAGCAGCCAGGTCAGGGGGATCGGGGCCAACGTCCTGACTTTC. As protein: CASSQVRGIGANVLTF.

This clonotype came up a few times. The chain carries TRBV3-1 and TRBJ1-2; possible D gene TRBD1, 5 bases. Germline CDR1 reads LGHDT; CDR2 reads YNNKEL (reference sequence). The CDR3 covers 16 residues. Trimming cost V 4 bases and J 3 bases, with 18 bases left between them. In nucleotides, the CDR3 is TGTGCCAGCAGCCCGCTTCGAGGGGATCCTTACTATGGCTACACCTTC. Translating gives CASSPLRGDPYYGYTF.

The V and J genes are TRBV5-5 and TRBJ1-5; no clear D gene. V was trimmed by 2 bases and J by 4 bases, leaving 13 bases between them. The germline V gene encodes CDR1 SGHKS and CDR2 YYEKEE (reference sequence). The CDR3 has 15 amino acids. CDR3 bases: TGTGCCAGCAGCTTTTTATCAACCCCGAATCAGCCCCAGCATTTT. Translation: CASSFLSTPNQPQHF.

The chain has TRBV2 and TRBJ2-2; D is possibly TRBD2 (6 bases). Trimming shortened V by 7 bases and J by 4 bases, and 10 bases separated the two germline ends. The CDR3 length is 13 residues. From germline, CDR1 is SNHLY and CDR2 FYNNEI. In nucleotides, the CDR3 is TGTGCCAGCAAAGACGGGAGCACCGGGGAGCTGTTTTTT. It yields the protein CASKDGSTGELFF.

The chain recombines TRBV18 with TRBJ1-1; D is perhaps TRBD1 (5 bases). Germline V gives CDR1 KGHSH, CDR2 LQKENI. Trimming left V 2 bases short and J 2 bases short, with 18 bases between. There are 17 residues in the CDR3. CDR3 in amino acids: CASSPESLGAINTEAFF. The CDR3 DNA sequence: TGTGCCAGCTCACCAGAGAGCCTAGGGGCCATTAACACTGAAGCTTTCTTT.

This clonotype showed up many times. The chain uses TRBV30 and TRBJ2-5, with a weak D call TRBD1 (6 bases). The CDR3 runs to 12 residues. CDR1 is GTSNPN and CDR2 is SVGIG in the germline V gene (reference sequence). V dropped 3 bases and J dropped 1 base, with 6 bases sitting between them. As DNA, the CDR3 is TGTGCCTGGAGCAGGGGCCAAGAGACCCAGTACTTC. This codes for CAWSRGQETQYF.

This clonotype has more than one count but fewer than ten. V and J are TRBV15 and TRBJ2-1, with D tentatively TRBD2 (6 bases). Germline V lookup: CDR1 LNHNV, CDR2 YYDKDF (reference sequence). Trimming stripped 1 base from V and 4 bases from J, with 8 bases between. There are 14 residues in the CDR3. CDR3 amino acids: CATSRGLAYNEQFF. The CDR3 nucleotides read TGTGCCACCAGCAGAGGCCTAGCGTACAATGAGCAGTTCTTC.

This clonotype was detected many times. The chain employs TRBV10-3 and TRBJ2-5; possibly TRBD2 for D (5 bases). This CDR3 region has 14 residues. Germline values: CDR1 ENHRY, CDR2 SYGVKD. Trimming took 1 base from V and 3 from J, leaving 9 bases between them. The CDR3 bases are TGTGCCATCAGTGAGTTCGGACTGAAAGAGACCCAGTACTTC. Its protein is CAISEFGLKETQYF.

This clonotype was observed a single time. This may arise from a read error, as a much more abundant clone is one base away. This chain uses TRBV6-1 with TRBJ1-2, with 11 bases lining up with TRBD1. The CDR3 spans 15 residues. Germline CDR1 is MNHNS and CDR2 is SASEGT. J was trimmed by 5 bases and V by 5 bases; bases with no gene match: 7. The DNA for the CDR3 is TGTGCCAGCAGTCCGGCCGGGACAGGGGGTTATGGCTACACCTTC. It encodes CASSPAGTGGYGYTF.

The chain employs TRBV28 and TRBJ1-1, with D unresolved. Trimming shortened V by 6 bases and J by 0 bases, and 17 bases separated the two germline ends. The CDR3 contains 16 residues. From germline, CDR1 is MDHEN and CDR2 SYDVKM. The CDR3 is CASSLSVLGMNTEAFF. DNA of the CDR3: TGTGCCAGCAGCCTCTCAGTGCTGGGAATGAACACTGAAGCTTTCTTT.

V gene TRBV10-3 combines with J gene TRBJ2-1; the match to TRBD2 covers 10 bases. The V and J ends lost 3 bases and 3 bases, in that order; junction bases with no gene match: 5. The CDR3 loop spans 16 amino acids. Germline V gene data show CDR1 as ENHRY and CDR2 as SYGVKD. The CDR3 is CAISDRSSGGYNEQFF. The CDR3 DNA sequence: TGTGCCATCAGTGACCGTTCTAGCGGGGGCTACAATGAGCAGTTCTTC.

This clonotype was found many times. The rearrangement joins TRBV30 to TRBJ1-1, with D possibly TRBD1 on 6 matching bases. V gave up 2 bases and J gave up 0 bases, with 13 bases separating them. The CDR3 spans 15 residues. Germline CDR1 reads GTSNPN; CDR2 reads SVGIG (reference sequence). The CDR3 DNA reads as TGTGCCTGGAGTCGAACCGGACAGATGAACACTGAAGCTTTCTTT. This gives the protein CAWSRTGQMNTEAFF.

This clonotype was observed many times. The CDR3 loop is CASSSLRVNYGYTF. The CDR3 bases are TGTGCCAGCAGTTCCCTACGTGTTAACTATGGCTACACCTTC. The J gene is TRBJ1-2, the V gene TRBV28; D remains unclear. Germline CDR1 MDHEN, CDR2 SYDVKM. There are 14 residues in the CDR3. Trimming left V 4 bases short and J 1 base short, with 10 bases between.

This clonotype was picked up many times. The CDR3 here is CASSLSAGNLYNEQFF. CDR3 in DNA: TGTGCCAGCAGTTTATCGGCAGGGAACCTCTACAATGAGCAGTTCTTC. The rearrangement joins TRBV27 to TRBJ2-1; possibly TRBD1 for D (5 bases). V lost 0 bases and J lost 3, with 12 bases in between. The CDR3 runs to 16 residues. The germline V gene encodes CDR1 MNHEY and CDR2 SMNVEV (reference sequence).

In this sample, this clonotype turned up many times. CDR3: CASSLGSAGHNEQFF. DNA of the CDR3: TGCGCCAGCAGCTTGGGTAGCGCTGGCCACAATGAGCAGTTCTTC. The chain has TRBV5-1 and TRBJ2-1; D possibly corresponds to TRBD2 (5 bases). Deletions cut 0 bases from V and 5 bases from J, with 12 bases between. Germline lookup yields CDR1 SGHRS and CDR2 YFSETQ. The CDR3 has 15 residues.

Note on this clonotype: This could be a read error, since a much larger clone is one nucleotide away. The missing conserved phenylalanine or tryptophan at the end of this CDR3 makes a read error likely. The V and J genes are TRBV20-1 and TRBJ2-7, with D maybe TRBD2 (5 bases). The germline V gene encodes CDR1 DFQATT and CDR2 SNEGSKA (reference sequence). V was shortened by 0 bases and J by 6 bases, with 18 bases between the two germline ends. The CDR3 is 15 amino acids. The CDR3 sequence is CSARDLERVIGEQYI. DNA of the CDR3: TGCAGTGCTAGAGATCTAGAGAGGGTCATCGGCGAGCAGTACATC.